This T cell receptor beta chain stems from a study of T cell repertoires in cytomegalovirus infection. On the study more broadly: CMV epitopes, recently identified HLA-C-restricted and well-studied HLA-B-restricted, were used. Findings of the study overall: The ex vivo response was dominated by HLA-C-restricted CMV-specific TCR beta clonotypes.

TCRdb independently ran MiXCR on the reads; one entry per CDR3 protein. The data contain approximately 1,000,000 distinct CDR3 sequences, 30% to 40% of them singletons. Of note for this clonotype: The antigen remains unidentified.

The CDR3 runs to 15 residues. Trimming left V 0 bases short and J 3 bases short, with 10 bases between. Germline V lookup: CDR1 SGHRS, CDR2 YFSETQ. The chain recombines TRBV5-1 with TRBJ1-5; tentative D call: TRBD1 (6 bases). This material consisted of cultured CD8+ T cells from PBMCs, taken from culture after CMV antigen stimulation. The source of this sequence is a human donor in good health (CMV status not recorded). Some clones in this sample may be carry-over from other donors' samples. The CDR3 loop reads CASSLAGAANQPQHF. In nucleotides, the CDR3 is TGCGCCAGCAGCTTGGCAGGGGCAGCCAATCAGCCCCAGCATTTT.